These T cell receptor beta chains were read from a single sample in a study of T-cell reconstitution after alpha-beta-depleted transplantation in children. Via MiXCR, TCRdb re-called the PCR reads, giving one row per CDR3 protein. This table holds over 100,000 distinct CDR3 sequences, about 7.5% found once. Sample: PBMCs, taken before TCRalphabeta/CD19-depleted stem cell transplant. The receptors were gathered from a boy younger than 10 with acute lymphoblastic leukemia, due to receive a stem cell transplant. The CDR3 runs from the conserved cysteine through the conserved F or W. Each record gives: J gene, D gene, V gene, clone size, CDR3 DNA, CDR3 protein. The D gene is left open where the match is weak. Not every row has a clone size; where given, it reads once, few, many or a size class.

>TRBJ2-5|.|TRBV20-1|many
TGCAGTGCTAGAGATTGGGAGACCCAGTACTTC
CSARDWETQYF
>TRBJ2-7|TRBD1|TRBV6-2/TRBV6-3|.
TGTGCCAGCAGTGTACAGGGGGCGGTCTACGAGCAGTACTTC
CASSVQGAVYEQYF
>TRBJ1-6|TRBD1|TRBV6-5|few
TGTGCCAGCAGTTACACGGACAGGGGGCGATTTAAAAATTCACCCCTCCACTTT
CASSYTDRGRFKNSPLHF
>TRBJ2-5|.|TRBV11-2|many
TGTGCCAGCAACCAAGGGGTGGTGGAGACCCAGTACTTC
CASNQGVVETQYF
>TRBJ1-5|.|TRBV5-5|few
TGTGCCAGCAGCTTGTACCTCAGGGGAAATAGCAATCAGCCCCAGCATTTT
CASSLYLRGNSNQPQHF
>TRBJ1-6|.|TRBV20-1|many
TGCAGTGCTAGCGTGGGAGTACAGGGTCAAACCCCCCTCCACTTT
CSASVGVQGQTPLHF
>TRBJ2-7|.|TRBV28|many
TGTGCCAGCAGTCTTTCGTCCGGGTTATACGAGCAGTACTTC
CASSLSSGLYEQYF
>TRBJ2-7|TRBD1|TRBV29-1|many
TGCAGCGTTCATACCCCGGGGACAGGGAACTACGAGCAGTACTTC
CSVHTPGTGNYEQYF
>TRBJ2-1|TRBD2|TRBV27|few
TGTGCCAGCAGCACGATAGCGGGGGGCTCCTACAATGAGCAGTTCTTC
CASSTIAGGSYNEQFF
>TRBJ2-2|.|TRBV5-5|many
TGTGCCAGCAGCCCGGTGTGGGGAACCGGGGAGCTGTTTTTT
CASSPVWGTGELFF
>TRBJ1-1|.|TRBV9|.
TGTGCCAGCAGCGCCCTATCTGGGGGGACTGAAGCTTTCTTT
CASSALSGGTEAFF
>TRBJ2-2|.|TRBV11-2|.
TGTGCCAGCAGCAGAGACACCGGGGAGCTGTTTTTT
CASSRDTGELFF
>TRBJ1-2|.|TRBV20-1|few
TGCAGTGCGCCCCGGACTGAGTATGGCTACACCTTC
CSAPRTEYGYTF
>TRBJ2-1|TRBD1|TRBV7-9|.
TGTGCCAACAGCTTCCGGACAGGGCTCAATGAGCAGTTCTTC
CANSFRTGLNEQFF
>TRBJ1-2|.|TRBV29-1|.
TGCAGCGCTCGACAGGTGGACTATGGCTACACCTTC
CSARQVDYGYTF
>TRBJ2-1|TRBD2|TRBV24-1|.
TGTGCCACCAGTGTTAGGGGACTAGCGGGGGACAATGAGCAGTTCTTC
CATSVRGLAGDNEQFF
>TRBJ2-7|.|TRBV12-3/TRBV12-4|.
TGTGCCAGCAGTTCTGGAGGGACAAGCTTGTACGAGCAGTACTTC
CASSSGGTSLYEQYF
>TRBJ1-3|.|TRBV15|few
TGTGCCACCAGCAGAGATCTCTACGTCAGAGGGTCCGGAAACACCATATATTTT
CATSRDLYVRGSGNTIYF
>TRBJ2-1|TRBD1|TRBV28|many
TGTGCCAGCAGTTTGGGACAGGGGAATTACAATGAGCAGTTCTTC
CASSLGQGNYNEQFF
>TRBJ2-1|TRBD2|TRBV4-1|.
TGCGCCAGCAGCCAAGCGACTAGCTCCGGGGGGCAGTTCTTC
CASSQATSSGGQFF
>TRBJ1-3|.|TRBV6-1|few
TGTGCCAGCGAGGGGTTCTCTGGAAACACCATATATTTT
CASEGFSGNTIYF
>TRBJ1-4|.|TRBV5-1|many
TGCGCCAGCACCTTCCCGGGCGCGGAAAAACTGTTTTTT
CASTFPGAEKLFF
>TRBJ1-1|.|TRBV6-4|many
TGTGCCAGCAGTGACAACGCAGGACCGAACACTGAAGCTTTCTTT
CASSDNAGPNTEAFF
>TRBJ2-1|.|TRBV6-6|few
TGTGCCAGCAGTTACAGAATCGGCGATGAGCAGTTCTTC
CASSYRIGDEQFF
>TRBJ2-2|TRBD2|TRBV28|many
TGTGCCACCCTAGCGGTGTCGAACACCGGGGAGCTGTTTTTT
CATLAVSNTGELFF
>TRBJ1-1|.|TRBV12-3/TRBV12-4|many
TGTGCCAGCAGTTTAGCGGTGGACAGTGAAGCTTTCTTT
CASSLAVDSEAFF
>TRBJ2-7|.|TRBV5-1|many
TGCGCCAGCAGCACCCAGACAGCTTCTTACGAGCAGTACTTC
CASSTQTASYEQYF
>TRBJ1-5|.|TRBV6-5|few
TGTGCCAGCAGTTCACAACCGTTCACCAGGGGTGGCCAGCCCCAGCATTTT
CASSSQPFTRGGQPQHF
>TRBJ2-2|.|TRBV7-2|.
TGTGCCAGCAAAATTTTGGTTTACGCCGGGGAGCTGTTTTTT
CASKILVYAGELFF
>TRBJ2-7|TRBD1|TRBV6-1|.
TGTGCCAGCAGTGAAGGGGGGACAGGGGCCGTCGAGCAGTACTTC
CASSEGGTGAVEQYF
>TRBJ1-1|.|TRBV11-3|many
TGTGCCAGCAGCTTAGGTCGGGGAAACACTGAAGCTTTCTTT
CASSLGRGNTEAFF
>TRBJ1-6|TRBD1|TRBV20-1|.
TGCAGTGCTACGGGGGGACAGGGGAATTCACCCCTCCACTTT
CSATGGQGNSPLHF
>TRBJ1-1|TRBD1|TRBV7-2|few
TGTGCCAGCAGCTTACTCGACAGGGTTACGGGCACTGAAGCTTTCTTT
CASSLLDRVTGTEAFF
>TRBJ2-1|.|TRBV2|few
TGTGCCAGCAGCATACCGGGGGCTTCCTACAATGAGCAGTTCTTC
CASSIPGASYNEQFF
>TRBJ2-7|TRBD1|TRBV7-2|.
TGTGCCAGCAGCTCTACCGGGACAGGTGCCTACGAGCAGTACTTC
CASSSTGTGAYEQYF
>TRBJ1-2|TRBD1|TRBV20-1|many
TGCAGTGCTAGCGCTTTGAAGACAGGGAACTATGGCTACACCTTC
CSASALKTGNYGYTF
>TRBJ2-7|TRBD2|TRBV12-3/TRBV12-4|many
TGTGCCAGCCCTCGGGGGGAACTGAACGAGCAGTACTTC
CASPRGELNEQYF
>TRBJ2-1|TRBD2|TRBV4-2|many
TGTGCCAGCAGCCGGCGGACTAGCGGGGGGGCGAATGAGCAGTTCTTC
CASSRRTSGGANEQFF
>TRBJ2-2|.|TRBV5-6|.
TGTGCCAGCAGCTTGGGCCAGACAAGGGAACGAGGCGGGGAGCTGTTTTTT
CASSLGQTRERGGELFF
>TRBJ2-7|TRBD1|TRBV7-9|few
TGTGCCAGCAGCGCCCGGGACAGGACTGGATACGAGCAGTACTTC
CASSARDRTGYEQYF
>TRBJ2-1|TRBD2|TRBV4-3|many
TGCGCCAGCAGCCTCCCCAGGGAGGGTGAGCAGTTCTTC
CASSLPREGEQFF
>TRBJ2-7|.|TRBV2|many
TGTGCCAGCAGTGCGGGACACGAGCAGTACTTC
CASSAGHEQYF
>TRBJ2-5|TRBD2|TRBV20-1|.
TGCAGTGCTAGCCCAACTAGCGGGGGGGCCATGATAGAGACCCAGTACTTC
CSASPTSGGAMIETQYF
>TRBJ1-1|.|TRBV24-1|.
TGTGCCATCAGTGATGGGGGCCAGAACACTGAAGCTTTCTTT
CAISDGGQNTEAFF
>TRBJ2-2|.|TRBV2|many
TGTGCCAGCAGAACCGCAGGGGGGACCTTGTATCCCGGGGAGCTGTTTTTT
CASRTAGGTLYPGELFF
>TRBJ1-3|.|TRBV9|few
TGTGCCAGCAGCCCCGGACCTGTGACCTCTGGAAACACCATATATTTT
CASSPGPVTSGNTIYF
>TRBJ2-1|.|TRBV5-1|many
TGCGCCAGCAGCTCGGACCGTAACAATGAGCAGTTCTTC
CASSSDRNNEQFF
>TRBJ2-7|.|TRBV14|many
TGTGCCAGCAGCCAAGATAGGAAGACATTTCTCTACGAGCAGTACTTC
CASSQDRKTFLYEQYF
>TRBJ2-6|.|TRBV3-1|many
TGTGCCAGCAGCCAGAGACGGGACACTGGGGCCAACGTCCTGACTTTC
CASSQRRDTGANVLTF
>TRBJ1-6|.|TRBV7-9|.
TGTGCCAGCAGCCCGCAGGGGCAAGGCTCACCCCTCCACTTT
CASSPQGQGSPLHF
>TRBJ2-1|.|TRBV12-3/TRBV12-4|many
TGTGCCAGCAGTTTGGGGCGCGAGCAGTTCTTC
CASSLGREQFF
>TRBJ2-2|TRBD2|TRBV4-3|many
TGCGCCAGCAGCCAAGACCTACCGGGACTAGCCGCCGGGGAGCTGTTTTTT
CASSQDLPGLAAGELFF
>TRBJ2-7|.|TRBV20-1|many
TGCAGTGCTAGGCCCGGACTTTTGGGGGAGCAGTACTTC
CSARPGLLGEQYF
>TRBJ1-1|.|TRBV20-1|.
TGCAGTACCCTCGGGGGGACGAACACTGAAGCTTTCTTT
CSTLGGTNTEAFF
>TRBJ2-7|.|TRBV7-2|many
TGTGCCAGCAGCTTAGACGGACCCTACGAGCAGTACTTC
CASSLDGPYEQYF
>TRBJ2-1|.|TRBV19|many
TGTGCCAGTAGTATATGGGGAATGGACAGCAATGAGCAGTTCTTC
CASSIWGMDSNEQFF
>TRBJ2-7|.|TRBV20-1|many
TGCAGTGCTAGAGATGATGAAGGGATCTACGAGCAGTACTTC
CSARDDEGIYEQYF
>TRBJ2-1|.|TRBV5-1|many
TGCGCCAGCAGCCCCTCTGACGGGGGCCCTAATGAGCAGTTCTTC
CASSPSDGGPNEQFF
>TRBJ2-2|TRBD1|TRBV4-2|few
TGTGCCAGCAGCCAAGTGCAGGGGGACACCGGGGAGCTGTTTTTT
CASSQVQGDTGELFF
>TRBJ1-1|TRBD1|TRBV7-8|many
TGTGCCAGCAGCTATCGAGGACAGGGGCCGTCTGGCGATGAAGCTTTCTTT
CASSYRGQGPSGDEAFF